This TCR beta chain is drawn from a study of cytomegalovirus exposure and HLA in healthy donors. Concerning this clone: Antigen unknown.

Produced via immunoSEQ multiplex PCR; TCRdb's table is partial and in-frame only. The sample shows about 140,000 clones, approximately 82% of them seen only once. A roughly 120-subject validation cohort, separate from the 666-subject first cohort, supplied the donors. Study-level points and caveats: Both high specificity and high sensitivity reportedly marked the classifier's diagnosis of cytomegalovirus status. A list of 150 or so TCR beta chains associated with cytomegalovirus was given. Subsequent analysis showed first-cohort TCR clusters tending to co-occur in 95 to 150 validation repertoires.

The CDR3 contains 14 residues. Germline CDR1 SGHNT, CDR2 YYREEE (reference sequence). V was shortened by 3 bases and J by 3 bases, with 12 bases between the two germline ends. The chain recombines TRBV5-4 with TRBJ1-2; D possibly corresponds to TRBD1 (5 bases). The receptor comes from a man aged 25 to 40 in good health and CMV-seropositive. Sequenced material: PBMCs. The CDR3 region has the DNA TGTGCCAGCAGCTCGGGGGGGATTGACTATGGCTACACCTTC. Its protein is CASSSGGIDYGYTF. The full variable domain, completed using reference TRBV5-4 and TRBJ1-2, is ETGVTQSPTHLIKTRGQQVTLRCSSQSGHNTVSWYQQALGQGPQFIFQYYREEENGRGNFPPRFSGLQFPNYSSELNVNALELDDSALYLCASSSGGIDYGYTFGSGTRLTVV.